This is a list of T cell receptor beta chains from one sample in a study of shared clonotypes between healthy human individuals. The repertoire was sequenced with immunoSEQ multiplex PCR; TCRdb's copy has only in-frame clones and lacks some. The table records about 2.1 million clones, about 93% of them present only once. What was sequenced was naive CD8+ T cells from PBMCs. Receptors originate from a man in his late teens or twenties in good health. Some clones in this sample may be carry-over from other donors' samples. The CDR3 runs from the conserved cysteine through the conserved F or W. The D gene is left open where the match is weak. Clone size is given for some rows only: seen once, a few or many times, or a class if the clone is expanded.

D: NA; V: TRBV20-1; size: NA; J: TRBJ1-1; length: 10; DNA: TGCAGTGCTTTTGAGAGGGAAGCTTTCTTT; CDR3: CSAFEREAFF
D: NA; V: TRBV7-8; size: NA; J: TRBJ2-7; length: 17; DNA: TGTGCCAGCAGCTTGCCGATTTTGGGGGAAGGGCCCTACGAGCAGTACTTC; CDR3: CASSLPILGEGPYEQYF
D: TRBD1; V: TRBV7-2; size: NA; J: TRBJ1-3; length: 15; DNA: TGTGCCAGCAGCCCCAACAGGGGATCTGGAAACACCATATATTTT; CDR3: CASSPNRGSGNTIYF
D: NA; V: TRBV15; size: NA; J: TRBJ1-5; length: 14; DNA: TGTGCCACCAGCAGGCAGAATAGCAATCAGCCCCAGCATTTT; CDR3: CATSRQNSNQPQHF
D: TRBD2; V: TRBV9; size: NA; J: TRBJ2-7; length: 16; DNA: TGTGCCAGCAGCCCAGTGGTTGCGGGAGGGCCCTCCGAGCAGTACTTC; CDR3: CASSPVVAGGPSEQYF
D: NA; V: TRBV4-3; size: NA; J: TRBJ1-2; length: 14; DNA: TGCGCCAGCAGCCAAGACAGGGCGGGCTATGGCTACACCTTC; CDR3: CASSQDRAGYGYTF
D: NA; V: TRBV6-5; size: NA; J: TRBJ1-4; length: 15; DNA: TGTGCCAGCAGTTACTCGATCAGGGTTAATGAAAAACTGTTTTTT; CDR3: CASSYSIRVNEKLFF
D: NA; V: TRBV11-2; size: NA; J: TRBJ1-5; length: 13; DNA: TGTGCCAGCAGCTTAGGCGAGCATCAGCCCCAGCATTTT; CDR3: CASSLGEHQPQHF
D: NA; V: TRBV19; size: NA; J: TRBJ1-4; length: 15; DNA: TGTGCCAGTAGTATAGATCGGGGGGCTAATGAAAAACTGTTTTTT; CDR3: CASSIDRGANEKLFF
D: NA; V: TRBV4-2; size: NA; J: TRBJ1-2; length: 14; DNA: TGTGCCAGCAGCCAAGATATCAGGGTTCATGGCTACACCTTC; CDR3: CASSQDIRVHGYTF
D: NA; V: TRBV10-1; size: NA; J: TRBJ1-5; length: 15; DNA: TGCGCCAGCAGCAGAGACAGGAATAGCAATCAGCCCCAGCATTTT; CDR3: CASSRDRNSNQPQHF
D: TRBD1; V: TRBV5-4; size: NA; J: TRBJ2-7; length: 14; DNA: TGTGCCAGCAGCCTTGACAGGGGTATATACGAGCAGTACTTC; CDR3: CASSLDRGIYEQYF
D: NA; V: TRBV11-2; size: once; J: TRBJ2-7; length: 11; DNA: TGTGCCAGCAGCTTGTTGGACGAGCAGTACTTC; CDR3: CASSLLDEQYF
D: TRBD1; V: TRBV4-2; size: NA; J: TRBJ2-7; length: 15; DNA: TGTGCCAGCAGCCAAGTGGAGACAGGGGCCTACGAGCAGTACTTC; CDR3: CASSQVETGAYEQYF